This section outlines one TCR beta chain sequence together with its context. The entry originates in a study of blood T cell repertoires in COVID-19. Generated by immunoSEQ multiplex PCR, the TCRdb table keeps only in-frame clones and is missing some. The table has 300,000 to 350,000 clones, about 90% seen once. This CDR3 comprises 13 residues. V was cut by 6 bases and J by 10 bases, with 13 bases left in between. Looked up from germline, CDR1 is WNHNN and CDR2 is SYGVQD (reference sequence). The sequence derives from a woman aged 30 to 39 who had been exposed to COVID-19. The rearrangement joins TRBV10-1 to TRBJ1-6; D not certain. The material sequenced was PBMCs or T cells enriched from blood (not recorded which). For the CDR3, the DNA is TGCGCCAGCAGCTTGACTACCGCCTCACCCCTCCACTTT. It codes for CASSLTTASPLHF.